This TCR beta chain derives from a study of CD8 T cells in Susac syndrome. Study as a whole: Treatment at blood withdrawal was none, corticosteroids, or intravenous immunoglobulin alone in Susac syndrome patients.

V was shortened by 3 bases and J by 0 bases, with 15 bases between the two germline ends. This CDR3 has 16 amino acids. Per germline, CDR1 SGHRS and CDR2 YFSETQ. RNA amounts of about 0.5 to 1 ug underwent reverse transcription with random hexamers. One entry per CDR3 protein, called by TCRdb with MiXCR from the immunoSEQ multiplex PCR reads. Of around 170,000 distinct CDR3 sequences detected, nearly 97% appear once; the ten largest clones hold roughly 0.093%. TEMRA cells were FACS-enriched, unlike CD8+ and CD4+ T cells, which were negatively isolated. The chain combines TRBV5-1 with TRBJ1-2, with D unresolved. The material sequenced was CD4+ T cells from PBMCs. The clonotype originates from a human donor with Susac syndrome. In DNA, the CDR3 is TGCGCCAGCAGCTCCCGGGCGCAAACCACTAACTATGGCTACACCTTC. Encoded protein: CASSSRAQTTNYGYTF.